These 25 T cell receptor beta chains were sequenced from one sample in a study of CD8 T cells in ankylosing spondylitis. Findings of the study overall: Seemingly characteristic of ankylosing spondylitis blood was a TCR beta motif consisting of about 8 highly homologous variants.

These receptors lack a known antigen. TCRdb analysed the 5' RACE reads with MiXCR anew, one entry per CDR3 protein. The sample comprises about 500,000 distinct CDR3 sequences, roughly 13% of which are singletons, and 6.8% rests with the top ten. Sample: blood, either unsorted or a sorted T cell fraction (not recorded which). The source of these receptors is a male donor with ankylosing spondylitis.

This clonotype has just a few counts. J is TRBJ1-2 and V is TRBV27; D is perhaps TRBD1 (5 bases). In germline, CDR1 is MNHEY, CDR2 SMNVEV (reference sequence). The CDR3 runs 15 residues. V was trimmed by 5 bases and J by 0 bases, leaving 13 bases between them. CDR3 amino acids: CASSADSSPNYGYTF. The CDR3 DNA follows: TGTGCCAGCAGTGCCGACAGCTCTCCTAACTATGGCTACACCTTC.

The gene calls are TRBV7-8 and TRBJ1-1; D gene uncertain. The CDR3 spans 14 residues. V gave up 5 bases and J gave up 4 bases, with 14 bases separating them. The V gene's germline CDR1 is SGHVS and CDR2 FQNEAQ. CDR3 sequence: CASSQTPSGTEAFF. DNA of the CDR3: TGTGCCAGCAGCCAAACACCAAGCGGCACTGAAGCTTTCTTT.

This clonotype was seen more than once but under ten times. This chain joins TRBV18 and TRBJ2-7, with D unresolved. The CDR3 is made up of 12 amino acids. The germline gives CDR1 KGHSH, CDR2 LQKENI. Trimming removed 6 bases from V and 4 bases from J, with 10 bases in between. The CDR3 DNA sequence: TGTGCCAGCTCCCCGACCCTTTACGAGCAGTACTTC. This translates into CASSPTLYEQYF.

This clonotype was detected many times. The chain is built from TRBV29-1 and TRBJ1-1, with D uncertain. The CDR3 sequence is 11 residues long. The germline V gene encodes CDR1 SQVTM and CDR2 ANQGSEA. Trimming cost V 4 bases and J 4 bases, with 7 bases left between them. The CDR3 spells CSVASVTEAFF. CDR3 DNA sequence: TGCAGCGTTGCTTCGGTCACTGAAGCTTTCTTT.

This CDR3 is CASGAQQGNTEAFF. CDR3 nucleotides: TGCGCCAGCGGGGCCCAACAGGGGAACACTGAAGCTTTCTTT. The chain recombines TRBV5-1 with TRBJ1-1, with a tentative D call TRBD1 (6 bases). This CDR3 is built from 14 residues. Germline V gives CDR1 SGHRS, CDR2 YFSETQ. The V end was cut by 7 bases, the J end by 1 base, with 14 bases between.

The chain links TRBV7-9 to TRBJ2-5, with 7 bases fitting TRBD1. There are 15 residues in the CDR3. Per germline, CDR1 SEHNR and CDR2 FQNEAQ (reference sequence). V dropped 2 bases and J dropped 2; count of bases not matched to a gene: 5. CDR3: CASSLLGRGQETQYF. The CDR3 region has the DNA TGTGCCAGCAGCTTATTGGGCAGGGGGCAAGAGACCCAGTACTTC. The full variable domain, completed using reference TRBV7-9 and TRBJ2-5, is DTGVSQNPRHKITKRGQNVTFRCDPISEHNRLYWYRQTLGQGPEFLTYFQNEAQLEKSRLLSDRFSAERPKGSFSTLEIQRTEQGDSAMYLCASSLLGRGQETQYFGPGTRLLVL.

About this clonotype itself: At one boundary the junction diverges from the germline segment, which might be a read error. The chain is built from TRBV2 and TRBJ2-5; D unresolved. The length of the CDR3 is 13 residues. CDR1 and CDR2 from the germline V gene are SNHLY and FYNNEI. The CDR3 spells CVSSEQIQETQYF. For the CDR3, the DNA is TGTGTCAGCAGTGAGCAGATCCAAGAGACCCAGTACTTC.

This chain joins TRBV5-1 and TRBJ1-4, with TRBD1 identical over 9 bases. The CDR3 sequence is 15 residues long. The trim removed 4 bases at V and 8 bases at J, leaving 9 bases unmatched. Germline V gene sequence: CDR1 SGHRS, CDR2 YFSETQ. CDR3 DNA: TGCGCCAGCAGCCCACAGGGGGCCGTCGGGGAAAAACTGTTTTTT. This encodes CASSPQGAVGEKLFF.

The V call is TRBV27, the J call TRBJ2-2; 9 positions agree with TRBD1. CDR1 is MNHEY, CDR2 SMNVEV, per germline (reference sequence). CDR3 size: 16 residues. Germline trimming cut 5 bases from V and 7 bases from J; bases unmatched to any gene: 11. The CDR3 spells CASSHRGQGNSGELFF. The CDR3 DNA sequence: TGTGCCAGCAGTCACAGGGGGCAGGGAAATAGCGGGGAGCTGTTTTTT.

This chain joins TRBV20-1 and TRBJ1-2; 8 bases align to TRBD1. V dropped 7 bases and J dropped 3; count of bases not matched to a gene: 7. From germline, CDR1 is DFQATT and CDR2 SNEGSKA (reference sequence). CDR3 size: 13 residues. This chain's CDR3 is CSVSLRGHYGYTF. In DNA form, the CDR3 reads TGCAGTGTAAGCCTCAGGGGGCACTATGGCTACACCTTC.

This clonotype was detected a few times. The rearrangement joins TRBV5-1 to TRBJ2-7; D may correspond to TRBD1 or TRBD2 (6 bases each). Germline CDR1 reads SGHRS; CDR2 reads YFSETQ. The CDR3 has 16 residues. Deletions cut 4 bases from V and 1 base from J, with 18 bases between. The CDR3 region has the DNA TGCGCCAGCAGCCAGAAGGGGGAGGTAGGTTCCTACGAGCAGTACGTC. This codes for CASSQKGEVGSYEQYV.

This clonotype was seen a handful of times. This rearrangement joins TRBV12-3 or TRBV12-4 to TRBJ2-1; D gene ambiguous. This CDR3 is 13 amino acids long. The germline V and J ends were trimmed by 6 bases and 10 bases, with 16 bases remaining between them. The CDR3 loop is CASSSLNNLEQFF. CDR3 nucleotides: TGTGCCAGCAGCAGTTTAAACAACTTAGAGCAGTTCTTC.

This chain uses TRBV5-1 with TRBJ2-1, with 7 bases lining up with TRBD2. The CDR3 consists of 15 residues. CDR1 is SGHRS, CDR2 YFSETQ, per germline. With V trimmed by 7 bases and J by 9 bases, 16 bases remained unmatched. CDR3: CASGTETSQQGEQFF. CDR3 DNA: TGCGCCAGCGGTACAGAGACTAGCCAACAAGGTGAGCAGTTCTTC.

The chain couples TRBV7-2 to TRBJ1-2; the match to TRBD1 covers 7 bases. This CDR3 has 13 residues. Losses at the gene ends were 1 base for V and 8 bases for J; bases not matched to a gene: 4. The germline V gene has CDR1 SGHTA and CDR2 FQGNSA. CDR3 DNA sequence: TGTGCCAGCAGCTTAGAGAGGGGGCTCGGCTACACCTTC. Translating it yields CASSLERGLGYTF.

This clonotype was found many times. The rearrangement links TRBV20-1 to TRBJ2-5; 10 bases are a match to TRBD1. The CDR3 runs 13 residues. Per germline, CDR1 DFQATT and CDR2 SNEGSKA (reference sequence). The trim removed 6 bases at V and 5 bases at J, leaving 6 bases unmatched. CDR3 sequence (DNA): TGCAGTGCGAGACAGGGGGCGCGGGAGACCCAGTACTTC. Amino acids: CSARQGARETQYF.

The rearrangement uses TRBV5-1 and TRBJ2-3; TRBD2 aligns across 11 bases. The germline V gene has CDR1 SGHRS and CDR2 YFSETQ. With V trimmed by 1 base and J by 1 base, 8 bases remained unmatched. The CDR3 has 18 residues. This CDR3 reads CASSLRTSGLRRTDTQYF. Written as DNA, the CDR3 is TGCGCCAGCAGCTTGAGGACTAGCGGGTTAAGGCGCACAGATACGCAGTATTTT. The whole variable domain, filled in from reference TRBV5-1 and TRBJ2-3, reads KAGVTQTPRYLIKTRGQQVTLSCSPISGHRSVSWYQQTPGQGLQFLFEYFSETQRNKGNFPGRFSGRQFSNSRSEMNVSTLELGDSALYLCASSLRTSGLRRTDTQYFGPGTRLTVL.

The chain uses TRBV20-1 and TRBJ2-1; TRBD2 matches at 8 bases. This CDR3 comprises 17 residues. The germline V gene has CDR1 DFQATT and CDR2 SNEGSKA (reference sequence). DNA for the CDR3: TGCAGGGGCGGAAGCGGGAGTGGGCTTAGCTCCTACAATGAGCAGTTCTTC. Translation: CRGGSGSGLSSYNEQFF.

This clonotype was detected only a few times. V gene TRBV11-3 combines with J gene TRBJ2-2; D is unclear. V was pared by 5 bases and J by 4 bases, with 20 bases between. CDR1 and CDR2 from the germline V gene are SGHNT and YENEEA. The CDR3 runs 17 residues. This CDR3 is CASSRVWSAMGTGELFF. CDR3 sequence (DNA): TGTGCCAGCAGCCGTGTTTGGAGTGCGATGGGCACCGGGGAGCTGTTTTTT.

This clonotype was recorded a few times. As DNA, the CDR3 is TGTGCCAGCAGCAAGTACCCACTAGCGGGAAAGAACGAGCAGTACGTC. Its translation: CASSKYPLAGKNEQYV. The genes are TRBV13 and TRBJ2-7, with TRBD2 matching 10 bases. The CDR3 extends over 16 amino acids. J gave up 5 bases and V 5 bases, and 12 bases lay outside the gene matches. Germline lookup yields CDR1 PRHDT and CDR2 FYEKMQ (reference sequence).

This clonotype was counted only a few times. The chain links TRBV4-2 to TRBJ1-5; tentatively, D is TRBD1 (5 bases). Deletions cut 0 bases from V and 6 bases from J, with 12 bases between. The length of the CDR3 is 15 residues. Germline V gives CDR1 LGHNA, CDR2 YNFKEQ. The CDR3 DNA reads TGTGCCAGCAGCCAAGAAGCCGCAGGGCCTCAGCCCCAGCATTTT. It translates to CASSQEAAGPQPQHF.

The chain joins TRBV7-9 to TRBJ2-3; D unclear. CDR3 length: 14 amino acids. With 4 bases removed from V and 0 bases from J, the gap between germline ends came to 8 bases. Germline CDR1 is SEHNR and CDR2 is FQNEAQ (reference sequence). CDR3 protein: CASSSDQSTDTQYF. The CDR3 region has the DNA TGTGCCAGCAGCTCGGACCAAAGCACAGATACGCAGTATTTT. The full variable domain, completed using reference TRBV7-9 and TRBJ2-3, is DTGVSQNPRHKITKRGQNVTFRCDPISEHNRLYWYRQTLGQGPEFLTYFQNEAQLEKSRLLSDRFSAERPKGSFSTLEIQRTEQGDSAMYLCASSSDQSTDTQYFGPGTRLTVL.

In this sample, this clonotype turned up a few times. The gene calls are TRBV29-1 and TRBJ2-5, with a tentative D call TRBD2 (5 bases). The CDR3 is made up of 14 amino acids. The V end was cut by 4 bases, the J end by 2 bases, with 14 bases between. CDR1 and CDR2 (germline): SQVTM, ANQGSEA. The chain's CDR3 is CSVASRGFQETQYF. DNA of the CDR3: TGCAGCGTTGCCAGTCGGGGATTTCAAGAGACCCAGTACTTC. Complete variable domain (other parts from reference TRBV29-1 and TRBJ2-5): SAVISQKPSRDICQRGTSLTIQCQVDSQVTMMFWYRQQPGQSLTLIATANQGSEATYESGFVIDKFPISRPNLTFSTLTVSNMSPEDSSIYLCSVASRGFQETQYFGPGTRLLVL.

The chain carries TRBV5-1 and TRBJ1-1; a weak D match, TRBD1 (5 bases). Trimming stripped 6 bases from V and 1 base from J, with 10 bases between. Germline CDR1 SGHRS, CDR2 YFSETQ. This CDR3 spans 13 amino acids. CDR3 DNA: TGCGCCAGCAACCCGAGGGGGAACACTGAAGCTTTCTTT. This encodes CASNPRGNTEAFF.

V and J are TRBV6-6 and TRBJ1-6; a possible D gene is TRBD1 (6 bases). The CDR3 is made up of 12 amino acids. Trimming left V 7 bases short and J 10 bases short, with 11 bases between. The germline CDR1 and CDR2 sequences are MNHNY and SVGAGI (reference sequence). The CDR3 DNA sequence: TGTGCCAGCAAACAGGGAAGCTCACCCCTCCACTTT. This codes for CASKQGSSPLHF.

This clonotype was detected only once. The chain combines TRBV20-1 with TRBJ2-1, with 9 bases fitting TRBD2. This CDR3 contains 18 residues. J was trimmed by 4 bases and V by 0 bases; bases with no gene match: 13. Germline values: CDR1 DFQATT, CDR2 SNEGSKA (reference sequence). Here the CDR3 DNA reads TGCAGTGCTAGAGAACCCCGGGGTAGCGGGAGCCCATACAATGAGCAGTTCTTC. Its translation is CSAREPRGSGSPYNEQFF.